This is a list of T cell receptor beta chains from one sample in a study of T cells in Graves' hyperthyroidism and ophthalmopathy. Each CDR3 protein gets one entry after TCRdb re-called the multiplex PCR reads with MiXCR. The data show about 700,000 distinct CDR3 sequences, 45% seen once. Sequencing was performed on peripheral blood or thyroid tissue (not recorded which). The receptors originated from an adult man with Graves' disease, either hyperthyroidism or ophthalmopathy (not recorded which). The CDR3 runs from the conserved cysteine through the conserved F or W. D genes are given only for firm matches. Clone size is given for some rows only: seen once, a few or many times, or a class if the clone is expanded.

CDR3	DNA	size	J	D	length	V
CASSRLSTGGSDYGANVLTF	TGTGCCAGCAGCCGGCTCTCTACAGGGGGTAGCGACTATGGGGCCAACGTCCTGACTTTC	-	TRBJ2-6	TRBD1	20	TRBV7-9
CASSQGGDYGYTF	TGTGCCAGCAGTCAAGGGGGAGACTATGGCTACACCTTC	many	TRBJ1-2	-	13	TRBV7-9
CAISEAGDGQPQHF	TGTGCCATCAGTGAGGCAGGGGACGGCCAGCCCCAGCATTTT	once	TRBJ1-5	-	14	TRBV10-3
CASSLAEDNSPLHF	TGTGCCAGCAGCTTAGCCGAGGATAATTCACCCCTCCACTTT	-	TRBJ1-6	-	14	TRBV7-6
CASRAGQGAGSPLHF	TGTGCCAGCAGGGCCGGACAGGGGGCGGGATCACCCCTCCACTTT	-	TRBJ1-6	TRBD1	15	TRBV6-1
CASSPLGATLHF	TGTGCCAGCAGTCCCTTAGGGGCGACCCTCCACTTT	few	TRBJ1-6	-	12	TRBV6-5
CASMAQPTGGYGYTF	TGTGCCAGCATGGCTCAACCGACAGGGGGATATGGCTACACCTTC	many	TRBJ1-2	TRBD1	15	TRBV2
CSEGAGRNQPQHF	TGCAGTGAGGGCGCAGGGCGCAATCAGCCCCAGCATTTT	-	TRBJ1-5	-	13	TRBV29-1
CSVERTEGPYGYTF	TGCAGCGTTGAAAGGACAGAAGGTCCTTATGGCTACACCTTC	many	TRBJ1-2	-	14	TRBV29-1
CATSEGGQGYGYTF	TGTGCCACCAGTGAGGGTGGACAGGGCTATGGCTACACCTTC	-	TRBJ1-2	TRBD1	14	TRBV24-1
CASSALSGTQYF	TGTGCCAGCAGCGCCCTATCCGGGACCCAGTACTTC	-	TRBJ2-5	-	12	TRBV9
CSAPSRTGGLGSPLHF	TGCAGTGCTCCGTCCCGGACAGGGGGCCTTGGTTCACCCCTCCACTTT	-	TRBJ1-6	TRBD1	16	TRBV20-1
CASSYSHPGTGSYEQYF	TGTGCCAGCAGTTACTCGCATCCGGGGACAGGGTCCTACGAGCAGTACTTC	few	TRBJ2-7	TRBD1	17	TRBV2
CSASALRVMFTFEPQHF	TGCAGTGCTTCCGCACTCAGGGTTATGTTTACATTCGAGCCCCAGCATTTT	-	TRBJ1-5	-	17	TRBV20-1
CASTLGDVYNSPLHF	TGTGCCAGCACTCTCGGGGACGTCTATAATTCACCCCTCCACTTT	-	TRBJ1-6	-	15	TRBV25-1
CATSDSDRFKETQYF	TGTGCCACCAGTGACTCAGACAGGTTCAAAGAGACCCAGTACTTC	many	TRBJ2-5	-	15	TRBV24-1
CSARDFAGLTYEQYF	TGCAGTGCTAGAGATTTCGCAGGGTTAACCTACGAGCAGTACTTC	-	TRBJ2-7	-	15	TRBV20-1
CASSVGRAVNQPQHF	TGTGCCAGCAGTGTTGGAAGGGCAGTCAATCAGCCCCAGCATTTT	-	TRBJ1-5	-	15	TRBV2
CASSPYRGSGPNYGYTF	TGTGCCAGTAGTCCCTACAGGGGCTCGGGGCCCAACTATGGCTACACCTTC	few	TRBJ1-2	TRBD1	17	TRBV19
CASSFGGQGINEQYF	TGTGCCAGCAGCTTCGGCGGACAGGGGATCAACGAGCAGTACTTC	-	TRBJ2-7	TRBD1	15	TRBV7-9
CSVVGAYGQYF	TGCAGCGTTGTGGGAGCATACGGGCAGTACTTC	-	TRBJ2-7	-	11	TRBV29-1
CATSDPPGQEDTGELFF	TGTGCCACCAGTGATCCACCGGGACAGGAAGACACCGGGGAGCTGTTTTTT	many	TRBJ2-2	TRBD1	17	TRBV24-1
CASSKGTLGYTIYF	TGTGCCAGCAGTAAAGGGACTTTGGGCTACACCATATATTTT	-	TRBJ1-3	-	14	TRBV6-5
CASSFSGTGSWGYTF	TGTGCCAGCAGTTTTTCCGGGACCGGGTCTTGGGGCTACACCTTC	-	TRBJ1-2	-	15	TRBV25-1
CASSFGTEFYEQYF	TGTGCCAGCAGCTTCGGGACAGAGTTTTACGAGCAGTACTTC	many	TRBJ2-7	TRBD1	14	TRBV7-2
CASSSLRGQSTEAFF	TGTGCCAGCAGCAGCCTCAGGGGGCAGAGCACTGAAGCTTTCTTT	few	TRBJ1-1	TRBD1	15	TRBV7-9
CASSQPTASPLHF	TGTGCCAGCAGCCAACCGACAGCTTCACCCCTCCACTTT	many	TRBJ1-6	-	13	TRBV3-1
CASTREGGGTQYF	TGTGCCAGCACCCGGGAGGGTGGCGGGACCCAGTACTTC	-	TRBJ2-5	TRBD2	13	TRBV2